The sequence of this T cell receptor (beta chain) was determined in a study of cytomegalovirus exposure and HLA in healthy donors (dated 2017 in TCRdb). Study-level background: A later analysis indicated that the roughly 120 validation repertoires were generated on the platform also employed for the 600 to 750 repertoires of the first cohort. Along with the 666-subject first cohort, a separate validation cohort of about 110 different subjects was used. The study aimed to test whether signatures of past pathogen exposure could be identified by cataloging public T cell receptors. To predict cytomegalovirus infection status, the study brought together high-throughput TCR immunosequencing, statistical association of individual TCRs with disease status, and machine learning.

Donors formed part of the validation cohort, which comprised fewer than 150 subjects and was distinct from the first cohort of under 850 subjects. Libraries were constructed by the immunoSEQ multiplex PCR assay. In the original analysis: A statistical classification framework was built to diagnose cytomegalovirus status from the catalog of TCR beta chain sequences. TCRdb holds this immuneACCESS table with in-frame rearrangements only. Some clones are missing; in checked studies, unresolved V genes explain under half, and the rest has no known cause. That table furnishes V, J and clone size, whereas the DNA furnished D and trimming. The table for this sample lists about 120,000 clones; approximately 90% of them were counted only once. The leading ten clones occupy less than 2% of the sample. The investigation overall reported the following: The authors suggested that the approach could potentially be extended to other disease states and immunological phenotypes. Of the cluster scores, roughly 95% were above 0 in a later analysis, which found that TCRs clustered in the first cohort also tended to co-occur in the roughly 130 validation repertoires. A few of the identified cytomegalovirus-associated TCR beta chains were confirmed in vitro to be specific for cytomegalovirus antigens. The study gave a list of roughly 150 TCR beta chains associated with cytomegalovirus. While some public TCRs were present in many individuals, most TCR sequences turned up only very rarely across donors. In both the original and validation cohorts, the classifier was reported to diagnose cytomegalovirus status with high specificity and sensitivity. A later analysis had no HLA typing for the validation cohort, so co-occurrence there was scored across all 110 or so repertoires.

CDR1 and CDR2 are drawn from the germline V gene: MNHNS, SASEGT. V loses 8 bases, J loses 5 bases, and the germline ends lie 11 bases apart. From cysteine to phenylalanine, the CDR3 is 12 amino acids long. Only CDR3 DNA is held: 36 bases, read in frame from base 1. On this clone itself: Its antigen is still unknown. Nothing much larger sits one base from this clone, and base qualities are not available.

The TCR comes from a man aged 18 to 35 in good health and CMV-seronegative. This receptor chain uses TRBV6-1 and TRBJ2-3; the D gene is perhaps TRBD1, on 5 matching bases. Sequences were obtained from PBMCs. The CDR3 region has the sequence CASARVGDTQYF. The nucleotide sequence is TGTGCCAGCGCCAGGGTGGGAGATACGCAGTATTTT.